This TCR beta chain was profiled in a study of CD8 T cells in Susac syndrome. As for this clonotype: Its antigen is still unknown.

After extraction with the RNeasy kit, about 0.45 to 1 ug of the RNA was reverse transcribed using random hexamers. The CDR3 of TCR beta was amplified by immunoSEQ multiplex PCR across 54 Vbeta and 13 Jbeta. TCRdb reprocessed the immunoSEQ multiplex PCR reads with MiXCR, giving one entry per CDR3 protein. The repertoire holds some 300,000 distinct CDR3 sequences, with about 88% as singletons. The CDR3 contains 16 residues. Germline lookup yields CDR1 SGHVS and CDR2 FNYEAQ. Trimming pared 4 bases from V and 0 bases from J, leaving 12 bases between. Points from the study as a whole: That the number of individuals in its TCR sequencing and HLA analysis was relatively small was acknowledged by the study.

The authors sequenced TCR beta from blood CD8+ and CD4+ T cells. The TEMRA cells underwent FACS enrichment, while the CD8+ and CD4+ T cells underwent negative isolation. The clonotype was recovered from a human donor with multiple sclerosis. This chain links TRBV7-6 with TRBJ2-2; D possibly corresponds to TRBD2 (6 bases). Sequenced: CD8+ T cells from PBMCs. The CDR3 region has the DNA TGTGCCAGCAGCTCCATCCGGGACTCGAACACCGGGGAGCTGTTTTTT. It codes for CASSSIRDSNTGELFF.